The 18 T cell receptor beta chains in this list originate from one sample, sequenced in a study of Graves' ophthalmopathy and Graves' hyperthyroidism. Amplified material comprised TCR beta CDR3 regions derived from RNA transcripts. A first-round RT-PCR used HTBI primers, followed by a second-round multiplex PCR. TCRdb used MiXCR to reprocess the multiplex PCR reads, holding one entry per CDR3 protein. The sample includes 350,000 to 450,000 distinct CDR3 sequences, about 18% of them seen just once. The material sequenced was peripheral blood. The source is a young woman with Graves' ophthalmopathy.

V usage is TRBV20-1 and J usage is TRBJ2-2; 8 bases agree with TRBD1. Germline V gene data show CDR1 as DFQATT and CDR2 as SNEGSKA (reference sequence). V trimming: 3 bases; J trimming: 7 bases; junction bases outside the gene matches: 7. The CDR3 has 14 amino acids. This CDR3 is CSARTDRDGGELFF. Written as DNA, the CDR3 is TGCAGTGCTAGGACGGACAGGGACGGCGGGGAGCTGTTTTTT.

This clonotype was counted at least ten times. The chain employs TRBV27 and TRBJ1-5; D not certain. The V end lost 3 bases, the J end lost 8 bases, and 20 bases lay between the germline ends. Germline assignment: CDR1 MNHEY and CDR2 SMNVEV (reference sequence). The CDR3 consists of 16 residues. The CDR3 coding sequence is TGTGCCAGCAGTTTGGTACAGTCGGGTAGCGTGGAGCCCCAGCATTTT. It is translated as CASSLVQSGSVEPQHF.

This clonotype was observed many times. The rearrangement uses TRBV7-9 and TRBJ2-4; D unresolved. Per germline, CDR1 SEHNR and CDR2 FQNEAQ (reference sequence). This CDR3 region has 14 residues. V gave up 5 bases and J gave up 8 bases, with 16 bases separating them. The CDR3 DNA is TGTGCCAGCAGCGCGATGGACGAGGCGGACATTCAGTACTTC. Translation: CASSAMDEADIQYF. Full variable domain (remainder filled in from reference TRBV7-9 and TRBJ2-4): DTGVSQNPRHKITKRGQNVTFRCDPISEHNRLYWYRQTLGQGPEFLTYFQNEAQLEKSRLLSDRFSAERPKGSFSTLEIQRTEQGDSAMYLCASSAMDEADIQYFGAGTRLSVL.

This clonotype turned up a few times. The chain couples TRBV7-9 to TRBJ1-2; possibly TRBD1 for D (5 bases). Germline-derived CDR1 and CDR2 are SEHNR and FQNEAQ (reference sequence). Trimming stripped 1 base from V and 10 bases from J, with 16 bases between. The CDR3 loop spans 14 amino acids. Here the CDR3 DNA reads TGTGCCAGCAGCTTAGAGGGCAGGGACCCATACTACACCTTC. Residues: CASSLEGRDPYYTF.

This clonotype was found many times. The J gene is TRBJ1-5, the V gene TRBV14, with D possibly TRBD1 on 6 matching bases. Between the trimmed V and J ends, which lost 3 bases and 7 bases, there was a span of 10 bases. This CDR3 comprises 13 residues. Looked up from germline, CDR1 is SGHDN and CDR2 is FVKESK. The CDR3 DNA reads TGTGCCAGCAGCCAGTTTCAGGGGCAGCCCCAGCATTTT. Protein: CASSQFQGQPQHF.

This chain uses TRBV19 with TRBJ2-2; no clear D. CDR3 length: 16 residues. CDR1 and CDR2 (germline): LNHDA, SQIVND (reference sequence). The germline V and J ends were trimmed by 4 bases and 7 bases, with 19 bases remaining between them. The CDR3: CASSKLNTGRGGELFF. The CDR3 coding sequence is TGTGCCAGTAGTAAACTTAACACCGGGCGTGGCGGGGAGCTGTTTTTT.

This clonotype came up many times. The rearrangement links TRBV18 to TRBJ1-1; possible D gene TRBD1, 6 bases. The CDR3 spans 17 residues. V was shortened by 6 bases and J by 0 bases, with 20 bases between the two germline ends. From germline, CDR1 is KGHSH and CDR2 LQKENI. The CDR3 sequence: CASSRYSTGSMNTEAFF. The CDR3 nucleotides read TGTGCCAGCTCGCGCTATTCCACAGGGAGCATGAACACTGAAGCTTTCTTT.

This clonotype was found many times. The V and J genes are TRBV7-8 and TRBJ2-2; 11 positions match TRBD2. From germline, CDR1 is SGHVS and CDR2 FQNEAQ. The CDR3 runs to 15 residues. The junction had 8 bases not matched to a gene; V was cut back by 5 bases and J by 9 bases. The CDR3: CASSPTSGIHRELFF. The CDR3 DNA is TGTGCCAGCAGCCCGACTAGCGGGATACACCGGGAGCTGTTTTTT.

This clonotype was observed many times. The chain has TRBV6-2 or TRBV6-3 and TRBJ2-7; D possibly corresponds to TRBD1 (6 bases). CDR3 size: 13 residues. The germline V gene encodes CDR1 MNHEY and CDR2 SVGEGT. The V and J ends lost 10 bases and 0 bases respectively, with 13 bases between them. DNA of the CDR3: TGTGCCACCCGGAGACAGGTCTCCTACGAGCAGTACTTC. This sequence encodes CATRRQVSYEQYF.

This clonotype was found many times. V is TRBV7-2 and J is TRBJ2-5; 14 bases match TRBD2. The CDR3 has 17 amino acids. The germline V gene encodes CDR1 SGHTA and CDR2 FQGNSA. V shed 4 bases and J 7 bases; nucleotides not matched to a gene: 11. The chain's CDR3 is CASSSAGTSGRLGTQYF. In nucleotides, the CDR3 is TGTGCCAGCAGCTCGGCCGGGACTAGCGGGAGACTAGGGACCCAGTACTTC.

This clonotype occurred a few times. This chain uses TRBV11-2 with TRBJ2-5, with D possibly TRBD2 on 6 matching bases. V was trimmed by 2 bases and J by 5 bases, leaving 12 bases between them. The V gene's germline CDR1 is SGHAT and CDR2 FQNNGV. This CDR3 has 14 residues. This CDR3 reads CASSLMRAGETQYF. The CDR3 coding sequence is TGTGCCAGCAGCTTAATGCGGGCGGGGGAGACCCAGTACTTC.

This clonotype was observed many times. The V call is TRBV12-3 or TRBV12-4, the J call TRBJ1-1; no firm D call. V was clipped by 3 bases and J by 3 bases, with 14 bases between them. This CDR3 spans 15 amino acids. CDR3 in DNA: TGTGCCAGCAGTTTGTCGGGCAGGTTAGACACTGAAGCTTTCTTT. It encodes CASSLSGRLDTEAFF.

The sample holds many counts of this clonotype. CDR3 residues: CASSYGQGPTGELFF. The CDR3 DNA reads TGTGCCAGCAGTTACGGTCAGGGACCAACTGGGGAGCTGTTTTTT. V gene TRBV6-5 combines with J gene TRBJ2-2; D assignment may be TRBD1 or TRBD2 (5 bases each). Germline values: CDR1 MNHEY, CDR2 SVGAGI. With 2 bases removed from V and 8 bases from J, the gap between germline ends came to 15 bases. CDR3 length: 15 amino acids.

This clonotype was detected many times. The V call is TRBV7-2, the J call TRBJ2-7; a weak D match, TRBD2 (6 bases). V dropped 2 bases and J dropped 6 bases, with 8 bases sitting between them. The CDR3 contains 12 residues. Germline V lookup: CDR1 SGHTA, CDR2 FQGNSA. Here the CDR3 reads CASSLWGGEQYF. In DNA, the CDR3 is TGTGCCAGCAGCTTATGGGGAGGCGAGCAGTACTTC. Supplemented by reference TRBV7-2 and TRBJ2-7, the full variable domain reads GAGVSQSPSNKVTEKGKDVELRCDPISGHTALYWYRQSLGQGLEFLIYFQGNSAPDKSGLPSDRFSAERTGGSVSTLTIQRTQQEDSAVYLCASSLWGGEQYFGPGTRLTVT.

This clonotype was seen at least ten times. This chain joins TRBV20-1 and TRBJ1-5; D is unresolved. The V end lost 6 bases, the J end lost 3 bases, and 21 bases lay between the germline ends. The CDR3 consists of 16 residues. The germline CDR1 and CDR2 sequences are DFQATT and SNEGSKA (reference sequence). CDR3 in amino acids: CSATRLRAPLNQPQHF. CDR3 nucleotides: TGCAGTGCCACTAGACTGCGTGCCCCACTCAATCAGCCCCAGCATTTT.

This clonotype was seen at least ten times. The chain has TRBV6-5 and TRBJ1-1; D possibly corresponds to TRBD1 (5 bases). V was pared by 0 bases and J by 11 bases, with 10 bases between. This CDR3 spans 12 amino acids. Germline V gene lookup returns CDR1 MNHEY and CDR2 SVGAGI. The CDR3 sequence is CASSYSGDPAFF. CDR3 DNA sequence: TGTGCCAGCAGTTACTCTGGGGACCCCGCTTTCTTT.

This clonotype was seen at least ten times. The chain links TRBV6-1 to TRBJ1-5; a weak D match, TRBD1 (6 bases). Trimming pared 6 bases from V and 5 bases from J, leaving 14 bases between. Germline V gene lookup returns CDR1 MNHNS and CDR2 SASEGT. CDR3 size: 14 residues. The CDR3 is CASSPHREDQPQHF. The CDR3 nucleotides read TGTGCCAGCAGCCCGCACAGGGAGGATCAGCCCCAGCATTTT.

This clonotype was observed a few times. The chain links TRBV30 to TRBJ2-2; the D gene could be TRBD1 or TRBD2 (6 bases each). The CDR3 is 14 amino acids. Trimming stripped 2 bases from V and 4 bases from J, with 11 bases between. CDR1 and CDR2 (germline): GTSNPN, SVGIG (reference sequence). In DNA form, the CDR3 reads TGTGCCTGGAGTTCGGGGGCCGGCACCGGGGAGCTGTTTTTT. Amino acid sequence: CAWSSGAGTGELFF.